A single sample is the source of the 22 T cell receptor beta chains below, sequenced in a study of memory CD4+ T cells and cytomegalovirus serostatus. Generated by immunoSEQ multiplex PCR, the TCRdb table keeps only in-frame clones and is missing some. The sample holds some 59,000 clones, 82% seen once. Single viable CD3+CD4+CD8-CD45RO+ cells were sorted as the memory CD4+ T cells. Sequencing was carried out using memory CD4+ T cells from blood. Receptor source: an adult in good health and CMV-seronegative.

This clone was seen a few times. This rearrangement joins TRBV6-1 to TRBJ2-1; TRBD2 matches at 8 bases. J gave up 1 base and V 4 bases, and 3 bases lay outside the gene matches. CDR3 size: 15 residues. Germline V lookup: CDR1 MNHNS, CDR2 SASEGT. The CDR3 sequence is CASSVTSGSYNEQFF. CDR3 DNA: TGTGCCAGCAGTGTAACTAGCGGTTCCTACAATGAGCAGTTCTTC.

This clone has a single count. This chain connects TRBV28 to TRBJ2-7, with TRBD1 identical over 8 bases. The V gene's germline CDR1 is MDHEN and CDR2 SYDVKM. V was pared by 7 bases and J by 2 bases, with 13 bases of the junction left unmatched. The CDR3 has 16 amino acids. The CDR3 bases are TGTGCCAGCACCATGACCGGGACAGGCGGCCCCTACGAGCAGTACTTC. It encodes CASTMTGTGGPYEQYF.

CDR3 in amino acids: CASFSGTSSYNEQFF. In DNA form, the CDR3 reads TGCGCCAGTTTTAGCGGGACGAGCTCCTACAATGAGCAGTTCTTC. The chain combines TRBV5-1 with TRBJ2-1, with 8 bases aligning to TRBD2. Germline lookup yields CDR1 SGHRS and CDR2 YFSETQ. The CDR3 is made up of 15 amino acids. V dropped 8 bases and J dropped 0; count of bases not matched to a gene: 7.

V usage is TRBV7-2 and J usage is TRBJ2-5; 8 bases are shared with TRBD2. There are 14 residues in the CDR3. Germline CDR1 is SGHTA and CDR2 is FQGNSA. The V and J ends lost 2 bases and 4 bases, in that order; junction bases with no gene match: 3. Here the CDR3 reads CASSLSGGRETQYF. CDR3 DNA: TGTGCCAGCAGCTTATCGGGAGGGCGAGAGACCCAGTACTTC.

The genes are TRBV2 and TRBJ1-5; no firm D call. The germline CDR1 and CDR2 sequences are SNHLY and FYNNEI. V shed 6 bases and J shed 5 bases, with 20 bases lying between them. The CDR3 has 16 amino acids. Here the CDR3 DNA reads TGTGCCAGCAGCGCTTGGTTGGCCAGCCGGGATCAGCCCCAGCATTTT. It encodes CASSAWLASRDQPQHF.

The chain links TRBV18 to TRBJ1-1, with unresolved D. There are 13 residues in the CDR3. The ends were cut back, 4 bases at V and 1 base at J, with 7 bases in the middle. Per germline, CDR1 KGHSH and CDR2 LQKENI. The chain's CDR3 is CASSRQQNTEAFF. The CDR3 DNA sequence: TGTGCCAGCTCACGTCAACAGAACACTGAAGCTTTCTTT.

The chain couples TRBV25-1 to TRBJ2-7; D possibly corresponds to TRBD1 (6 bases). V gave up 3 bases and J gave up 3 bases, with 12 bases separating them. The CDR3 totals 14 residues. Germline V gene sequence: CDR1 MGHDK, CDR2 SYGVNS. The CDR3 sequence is CASSDRGRGYEQYF. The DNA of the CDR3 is TGTGCCAGCAGTGATAGGGGCAGGGGCTACGAGCAGTACTTC.

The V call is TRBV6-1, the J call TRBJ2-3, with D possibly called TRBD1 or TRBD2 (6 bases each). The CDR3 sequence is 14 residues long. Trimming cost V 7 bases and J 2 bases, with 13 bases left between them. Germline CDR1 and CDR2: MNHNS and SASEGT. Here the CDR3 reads CASTAGHYTDTQYF. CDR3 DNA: TGTGCCAGCACGGCGGGACACTACACAGATACGCAGTATTTT.

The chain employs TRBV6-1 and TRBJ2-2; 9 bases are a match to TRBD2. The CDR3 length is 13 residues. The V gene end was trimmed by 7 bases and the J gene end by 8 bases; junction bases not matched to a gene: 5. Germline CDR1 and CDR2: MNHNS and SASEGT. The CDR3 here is CASKASGIGELFF. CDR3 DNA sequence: TGTGCCAGCAAAGCTAGCGGGATAGGGGAGCTGTTTTTT.

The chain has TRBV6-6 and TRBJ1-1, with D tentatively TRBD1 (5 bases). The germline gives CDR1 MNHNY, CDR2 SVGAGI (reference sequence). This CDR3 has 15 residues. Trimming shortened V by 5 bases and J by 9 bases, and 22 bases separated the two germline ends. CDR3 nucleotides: TGTGCCAGCAGTGCCTCCGGGATAGGGGTCGGTAAAGCTTTCTTT. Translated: CASSASGIGVGKAFF.

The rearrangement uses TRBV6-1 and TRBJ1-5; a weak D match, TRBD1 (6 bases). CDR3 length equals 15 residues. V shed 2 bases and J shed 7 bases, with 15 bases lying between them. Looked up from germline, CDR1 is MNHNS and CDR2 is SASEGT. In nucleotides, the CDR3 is TGTGCCAGCAGTGAACAAGACAGGTCGGGACAGCCCCAGCATTTT. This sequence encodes CASSEQDRSGQPQHF.

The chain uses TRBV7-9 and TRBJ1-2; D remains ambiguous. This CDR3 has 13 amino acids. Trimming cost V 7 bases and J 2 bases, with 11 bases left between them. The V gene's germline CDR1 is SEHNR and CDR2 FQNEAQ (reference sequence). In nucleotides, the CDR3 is TGTGCCAGCACCCCTGACGGGAACTATGGCTACACCTTC. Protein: CASTPDGNYGYTF.

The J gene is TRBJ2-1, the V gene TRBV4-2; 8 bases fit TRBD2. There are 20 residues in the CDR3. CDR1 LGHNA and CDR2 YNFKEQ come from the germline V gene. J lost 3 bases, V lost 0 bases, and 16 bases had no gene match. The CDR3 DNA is TGTGCCAGCAGCCAAGACACCACTGGGCGGGGGGTAAGGGACTACAATGAGCAGTTCTTC. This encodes CASSQDTTGRGVRDYNEQFF.

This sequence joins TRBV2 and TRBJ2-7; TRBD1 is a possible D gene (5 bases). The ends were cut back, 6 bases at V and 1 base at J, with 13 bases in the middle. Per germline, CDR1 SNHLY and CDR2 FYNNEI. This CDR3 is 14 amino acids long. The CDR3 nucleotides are TGTGCCAGCAGAAGTTCCACAGGTTCCTACGAGCAGTACTTC. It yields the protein CASRSSTGSYEQYF. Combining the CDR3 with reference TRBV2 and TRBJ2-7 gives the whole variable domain EPEVTQTPSHQVTQMGQEVILRCVPISNHLYFYWYRQILGQKVEFLVSFYNNEISEKSEIFDDQFSVERPDGSNFTLKIRSTKLEDSAMYFCASRSSTGSYEQYFGPGTRLTVT.

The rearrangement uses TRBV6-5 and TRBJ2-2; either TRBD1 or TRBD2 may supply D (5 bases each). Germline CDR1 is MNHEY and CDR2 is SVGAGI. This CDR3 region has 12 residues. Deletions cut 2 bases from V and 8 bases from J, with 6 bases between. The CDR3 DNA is TGTGCCAGCAGTTACGAGGGGGGGGAGCTGTTTTTT. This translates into CASSYEGGELFF.

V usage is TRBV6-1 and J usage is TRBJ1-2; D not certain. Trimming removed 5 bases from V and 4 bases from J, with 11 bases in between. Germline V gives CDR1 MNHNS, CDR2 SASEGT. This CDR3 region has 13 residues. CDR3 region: CASSPSGFYGYTF. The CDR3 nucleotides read TGTGCCAGCAGTCCGTCTGGGTTCTATGGCTACACCTTC.

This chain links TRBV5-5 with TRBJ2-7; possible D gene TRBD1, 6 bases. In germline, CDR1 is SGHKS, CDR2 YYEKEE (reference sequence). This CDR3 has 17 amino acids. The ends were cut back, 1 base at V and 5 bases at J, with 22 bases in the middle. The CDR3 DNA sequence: TGTGCCAGCAGCTTGTCGGGCTTGGCACAGGGTGGACACGAGCAGTACTTC. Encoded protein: CASSLSGLAQGGHEQYF.

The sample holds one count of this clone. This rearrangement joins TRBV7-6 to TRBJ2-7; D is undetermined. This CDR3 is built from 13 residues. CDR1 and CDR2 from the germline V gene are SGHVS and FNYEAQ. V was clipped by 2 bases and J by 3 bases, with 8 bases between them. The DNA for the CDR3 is TGTGCCAGCAGCTTAAATGGTGACTACGAGCAGTACTTC. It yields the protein CASSLNGDYEQYF.

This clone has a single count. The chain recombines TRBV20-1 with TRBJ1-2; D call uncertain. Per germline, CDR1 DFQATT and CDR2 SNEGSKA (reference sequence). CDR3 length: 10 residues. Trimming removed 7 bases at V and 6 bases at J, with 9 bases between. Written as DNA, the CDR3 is TGCAGTGGATGGGCCAATGGCTACACCTTC. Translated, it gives CSGWANGYTF.

As DNA, the CDR3 is TGTGCCAGCAGCCGAGGACTAGCGTTGTTCTTC. Protein product: CASSRGLALFF. The gene calls are TRBV5-6 and TRBJ2-1; 9 bases agree with TRBD2. Germline CDR1 reads SGHDT; CDR2 reads YYEEEE. CDR3 length: 11 residues. V lost 4 bases to trimming and J lost 15 bases; unmatched junction nucleotides: 5.

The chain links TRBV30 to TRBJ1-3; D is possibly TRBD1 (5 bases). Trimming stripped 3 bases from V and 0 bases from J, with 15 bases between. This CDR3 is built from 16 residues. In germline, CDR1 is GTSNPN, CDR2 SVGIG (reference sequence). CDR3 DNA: TGTGCCTGGAGAGTAAAAGGGGCGAACTCTGGAAACACCATATATTTT. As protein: CAWRVKGANSGNTIYF.

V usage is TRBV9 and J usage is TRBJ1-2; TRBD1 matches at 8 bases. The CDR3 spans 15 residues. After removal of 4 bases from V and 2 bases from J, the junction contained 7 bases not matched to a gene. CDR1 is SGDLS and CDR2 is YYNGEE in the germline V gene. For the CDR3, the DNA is TGTGCCAGCAGCTTCGGGACAGGCCCAAACTATGGCTACACCTTC. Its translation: CASSFGTGPNYGYTF.